The 17 T cell receptor delta chains below all came from one sample that was sequenced in a study of human gamma delta and Vdelta1 T cells. TCRdb reran clone calling via CATT on the PCR reads. The data show 6,000 to 6,500 delta-chain clones, around 9% seen once. The specimen sequenced was naive CD27+ Vdelta1 gamma-delta T cells from blood. These receptors all come from a human donor in good health.

Details on this clone: The junction departs from the called germline gene at one end, perhaps through a read error. This chain links TRDV1 with TRDJ1; TRDD3 matches 11 bases. Germline loops: CDR1 TSWWSYY, CDR2 QGS. This CDR3 has 15 residues. The CDR3 coding sequence is TGTGCTATTGGGACAGGTGGGGGATACGGGCGCAAACTCATCTTT. This translates into CAIGTGGGYGRKLIF.

In regard to this clone: TCRdb attributes to this sequence the protein of a much larger clone, which differs from the DNA translation at residue 17; a read error is likely, and the protein displayed is translated from the DNA. The gene calls are TRDV1 and TRDJ1, with 8 bases that match TRDD3. Germline V lookup: CDR1 TSWWSYY, CDR2 QGS. The CDR3 loop spans 19 amino acids. CDR3 coding DNA: TGTGCTCTTGGGGAACCCGTTTTTCTGAGGAGGGGATACAGAAATAAACCCATCTTT. Its protein is CALGEPVFLRRGYRNKPIF.

Only a few counts were recorded for this clone. The TCRdb record carries a much larger clone's protein, which differs from this DNA's translation at residue 16; a read error is the likely cause, and the protein listed here is the DNA translation. The chain links TRDV1 to TRDJ1; D may correspond to TRDD2 or TRDD3 (6 bases each). Deletions cut 3 bases from V and 10 bases from J, with 33 bases between. This CDR3 is built from 19 residues. Germline V lookup: CDR1 TSWWSYY, CDR2 QGS. The CDR3 bases are TGTGCTCTTGGGGACCCTGCCTTCCGCGTACTGGGAGGAAGGGGTAGACTCATCTTT. This encodes CALGDPAFRVLGGRGRLIF.

In this sample, this clone turned up a few times. TCRdb's protein, taken from a much larger clone, differs from this DNA's translation at residue 14, likely owing to a read error; the protein displayed comes from the DNA. The chain is built from TRDV1 and TRDJ1, with D perhaps TRDD2 (5 bases). This CDR3 has 16 amino acids. CDR1 is TSWWSYY, CDR2 QGS, per germline. The CDR3 loop reads CALGERKAFYKDKPIF. CDR3 bases: TGTGCTCTTGGGGAGCGAAAGGCCTTCTACAAAGATAAACCCATCTTT.

The sample holds a few counts of this clone. Germline is not matched at one junction end, which may reflect a read error. The V and J genes are TRDV3 and TRDJ1, with no clear D. Germline assignment: CDR1 TVYSNPD and CDR2 GDNSRS (reference sequence). The CDR3 has 14 amino acids. CDR3 sequence (DNA): TGTGCCTCACACCGGTACGCCCGCACCGGTAAACTCATCTTT. Amino acids: CASHRYARTGKLIF.

As to this clone: A much larger clone lies one base from this, so it may be a read error. This rearrangement joins TRDV1 to TRDJ1; 9 nucleotides align to TRDD3. CDR1 is TSWWSYY, CDR2 QGS, per germline. CDR3 length: 24 residues. Unmatched junction bases numbered 32, after V lost 1 base and J lost 5 bases. The CDR3 here is CALGEPPQQQLTRGILMKFDKLIF. As DNA, the CDR3 is TGTGCTCTTGGGGAACCTCCCCAACAGCAACTTACAAGGGGGATACTAATGAAGTTTGATAAACTCATCTTT.

Within the sample, this clone is medium-sized. A much larger clonotype is one base distant, so this may be a read error. Other DNA sequences of this sample code for an identical CDR3. V is TRDV1 and J is TRDJ1; D possibly matches TRDD2 or TRDD3 (6 bases each). The V gene's germline CDR1 is TSWWSYY and CDR2 QGS. The ends were cut back, 1 base at V and 7 bases at J, with 22 bases in the middle. The CDR3 has 17 amino acids. This CDR3 reads CALGEPVLRRDRGKLIF. The CDR3 DNA reads as TGTGCTCTTGGGGAACCCGTCCTACGACGGGATAGAGGTAAACTCATCTTT.

The table lists this clone with a few counts. TCRdb's listed protein matches a much larger clone and diverges from this DNA's translation at residue 3, likely through a read error; the protein shown comes from the DNA. The V gene is TRDV1, the J gene TRDJ1, with D possibly TRDD3 on 5 matching bases. The germline V gene has CDR1 TSWWSYY and CDR2 QGS. The CDR3 is 17 residues long. CDR3 coding DNA: TGTGCTCCTGGGAGGTTAAGGGGGGCCCAGTACACCGATAAACTCATCTTT. Its translation: CAPGRLRGAQYTDKLIF.

This clone counts as medium-sized. This specimen includes other DNA sequences encoding the same CDR3. V is TRDV1 and J is TRDJ1; D not resolved. Germline CDR1 TSWWSYY, CDR2 QGS. The CDR3 sequence is 17 residues long. V shed 1 base and J shed 0 bases, with 15 bases lying between them. CDR3 nucleotide sequence: TGTGCTCTTGGGGAACGCACTAGCCCTCGTTACACCGATAAACTCATCTTT. It translates to CALGERTSPRYTDKLIF.

By frequency in the sample, this clone is medium-sized. Other DNA sequences in this specimen translate into the identical CDR3. This chain links TRDV1 with TRDJ1, with a possible D match to TRDD2 (5 bases). This CDR3 has 18 amino acids. The germline V gene has CDR1 TSWWSYY and CDR2 QGS. V dropped 3 bases and J dropped 0 bases, with 20 bases sitting between them. As DNA, the CDR3 is TGTGCTCTTGGGGATACCCTACGGTCCCCCCAGTACACCGATAAACTCATCTTT. It yields the protein CALGDTLRSPQYTDKLIF.

In its sample, this clone was seen a few times. The identical CDR3 is also encoded by other nucleotide sequences in the sample. The V call is TRDV1, the J call TRDJ1, with 8 bases matching TRDD3. CDR1 and CDR2 (germline): TSWWSYY, QGS. The CDR3 consists of 18 residues. Trimming removed 2 bases from V and 6 bases from J; junction bases left unmatched: 17. CDR3 sequence: CALGERGLRRGISNKLIF. The CDR3 coding sequence is TGTGCTCTTGGGGAAAGGGGGTTAAGGCGGGGGATAAGCAATAAACTCATCTTT.

This clone has just a few counts. Being one base from a much bigger clone, this may be a read error. V is TRDV1 and J is TRDJ1; 9 positions agree with TRDD2. Per the germline V gene, CDR1 is TSWWSYY and CDR2 is QGS. Trimming removed 5 bases from V and 3 bases from J; junction bases left unmatched: 34. This CDR3 contains 24 residues. As DNA, the CDR3 is TGTGCTCTTGGGCCCCGGCCTTCCTACCCCGGGACCCGGGGGATCTCTCCGAGTCCCGATAAACTCATCTTT. It codes for CALGPRPSYPGTRGISPSPDKLIF.

In its sample, this clone is large. Other DNA sequences from this sample encode an identical CDR3 as well. The chain joins TRDV1 to TRDJ1, with 8 positions matching TRDD3. The V gene end was trimmed by 9 bases and the J gene end by 2 bases; junction bases not matched to a gene: 20. Germline assignment: CDR1 TSWWSYY and CDR2 QGS. The length of the CDR3 is 18 residues. CDR3 region: CALANRDTQPWWTDKLIF. CDR3 bases: TGTGCTCTCGCAAATAGGGATACGCAACCTTGGTGGACCGATAAACTCATCTTT.

This clone is deemed large. The chain links TRDV1 to TRDJ1; TRDD2 might be the D (8 bases). Per the germline V gene, CDR1 is TSWWSYY and CDR2 is QGS. The CDR3 totals 21 residues. Trimming cost V 5 bases and J 1 base, with 32 bases left between them. CDR3: CALGNKLHDLPRIRGTDKLIF. DNA of the CDR3: TGTGCTCTTGGGAATAAACTCCACGACCTTCCTAGGATACGCGGCACCGATAAACTCATCTTT.

The J gene is TRDJ1, the V gene TRDV1, with 12 bases that match TRDD3. The CDR3 is 24 amino acids. The germline V gene encodes CDR1 TSWWSYY and CDR2 QGS. J gave up 0 bases and V 0 bases, and 23 bases lay outside the gene matches. The CDR3 region is CALGELAGRPNLYWGIQYTDKLIF. CDR3 bases: TGTGCTCTTGGGGAACTTGCTGGTCGGCCCAACTTGTACTGGGGGATACAGTACACCGATAAACTCATCTTT.

Note on this clone: A much larger clone is a single base away; this may be a read error. Other nucleotide sequences from this sample produce the same CDR3. V and J are TRDV1 and TRDJ1; TRDD3 agrees at 8 bases. Germline CDR1 is TSWWSYY and CDR2 is QGS. CDR3 length equals 23 residues. The CDR3 region is CALGELKGPSPRNRGYYTDKLIF. In nucleotides, the CDR3 is TGTGCTCTTGGGGAACTAAAAGGGCCTTCCCCCCGTAACAGGGGATACTACACCGATAAACTCATTTTT.

This clone was counted only a few times. The rearrangement joins TRDV1 to TRDJ1, with D perhaps given as TRDD2 or TRDD3 (6 bases each). The ends were cut back, 3 bases at V and 2 bases at J, with 25 bases in the middle. The germline gives CDR1 TSWWSYY, CDR2 QGS. The CDR3 has 19 residues. CDR3 in amino acids: CALGESSFWRIQRTDKLIF. As DNA, the CDR3 is TGTGCTCTTGGGGAGTCTTCCTTCTGGAGGATACAAAGAACCGATAAACTCATCTTT.